This T cell receptor (beta chain) appears in the sequencing data of a study of blood T cell repertoires in COVID-19. Study details: Italy, Spain and the United States were the sources of the convalescent and acute COVID-19 samples. T cells, B-cell-depleted T cells, or PBMCs supplied cDNA or gDNA.

Original processing methods: For nucleated cells, counts were estimated from reference gene primer amplification. Profiling relied on immunoSEQ multiplex PCR, and the TCRdb table lists in-frame clones only, not all of them. The V and J calls and the clone size are those of that table, but D and trimming were determined from the DNA. The table shows approximately 160,000 clones, with under 85% occurring only once. Per the germline V gene, CDR1 is MNHNS and CDR2 is SASEGT. The junction had 18 bases not matched to a gene; V was cut back by 2 bases and J by 8 bases. The CDR3 has 18 amino acids. A single count supports this clone.

The receptor comes from a woman aged 80 or over with acute or convalescent COVID-19. Sequenced: peripheral blood. V gene TRBV6-1 combines with J gene TRBJ2-4, with 7 nucleotides matching TRBD2. The CDR3 coding sequence is TGTGCCAGCAGTGAACGGGGAGGGAGGTGGGGGGAGGGATACATTCAGTACTTC. Protein sequence: CASSERGGRWGEGYIQYF.